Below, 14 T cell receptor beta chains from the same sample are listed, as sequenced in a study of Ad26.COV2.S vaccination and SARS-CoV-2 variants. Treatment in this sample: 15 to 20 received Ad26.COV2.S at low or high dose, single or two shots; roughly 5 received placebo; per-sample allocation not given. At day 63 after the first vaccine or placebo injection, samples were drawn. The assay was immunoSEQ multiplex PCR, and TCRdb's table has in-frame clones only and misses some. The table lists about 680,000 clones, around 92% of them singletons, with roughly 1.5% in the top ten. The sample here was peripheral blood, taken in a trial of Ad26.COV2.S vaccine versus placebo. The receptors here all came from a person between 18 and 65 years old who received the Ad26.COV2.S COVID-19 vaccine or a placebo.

CDR3 bases: TGTGCCAGCTCACCAACAGGGGCCGGTCAGCCCCAGCATTTT. Its protein is CASSPTGAGQPQHF. The rearrangement links TRBV18 to TRBJ1-5; 7 bases map to TRBD1. The junction had 4 bases not matched to a gene; V was cut back by 2 bases and J by 6 bases. Germline lookup yields CDR1 KGHSH and CDR2 LQKENI. The CDR3 sequence is 14 residues long.

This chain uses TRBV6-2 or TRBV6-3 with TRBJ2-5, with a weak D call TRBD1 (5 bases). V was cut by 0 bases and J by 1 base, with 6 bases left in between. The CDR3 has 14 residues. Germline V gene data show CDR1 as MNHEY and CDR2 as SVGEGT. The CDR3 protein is CASSYSGPQETQYF. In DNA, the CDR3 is TGTGCCAGCAGTTACTCGGGGCCCCAAGAGACCCAGTACTTC.

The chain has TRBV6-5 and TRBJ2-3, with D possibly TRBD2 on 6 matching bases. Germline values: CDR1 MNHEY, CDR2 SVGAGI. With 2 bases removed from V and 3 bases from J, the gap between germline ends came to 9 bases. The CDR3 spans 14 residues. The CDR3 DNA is TGTGCCAGCAGTTACGGGGGGATGACAGATACGCAGTATTTT. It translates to CASSYGGMTDTQYF.

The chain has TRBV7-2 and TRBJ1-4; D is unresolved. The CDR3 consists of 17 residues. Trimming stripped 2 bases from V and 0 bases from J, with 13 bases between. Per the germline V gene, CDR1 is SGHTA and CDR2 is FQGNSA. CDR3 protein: CASSLRVRQATNEKLFF. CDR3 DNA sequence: TGTGCCAGCAGCTTAAGGGTCCGACAAGCAACTAATGAAAAACTGTTTTTT.

The CDR3, as DNA: TGTGCCAGCAGCTTAGACAGGCCTCCCACTGAAGCTTTCTTT. Protein product: CASSLDRPPTEAFF. The chain couples TRBV7-2 to TRBJ1-1, with D perhaps matching TRBD1 (5 bases). Germline V gene lookup returns CDR1 SGHTA and CDR2 FQGNSA. The CDR3 runs to 14 residues. V was pared by 1 base and J by 4 bases, with 10 bases between.

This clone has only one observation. CDR3 loop: CASSFSGFSYNEQFF. The DNA of the CDR3 is TGTGCCAGTAGTTTTTCCGGTTTCTCCTACAATGAGCAGTTCTTC. The V gene is TRBV19, the J gene TRBJ2-1; D remains unclear. Germline lookup yields CDR1 LNHDA and CDR2 SQIVND (reference sequence). V lost 5 bases and J 0 bases, leaving 11 bases between the germline ends. This CDR3 region has 15 residues.

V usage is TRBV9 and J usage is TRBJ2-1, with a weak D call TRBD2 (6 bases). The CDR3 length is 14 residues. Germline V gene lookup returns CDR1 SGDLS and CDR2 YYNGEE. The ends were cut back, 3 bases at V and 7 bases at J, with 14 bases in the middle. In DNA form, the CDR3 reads TGTGCCAGCAGCGGACTAGGAGTTTGGAATGAGCAGTTCTTC. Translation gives CASSGLGVWNEQFF.

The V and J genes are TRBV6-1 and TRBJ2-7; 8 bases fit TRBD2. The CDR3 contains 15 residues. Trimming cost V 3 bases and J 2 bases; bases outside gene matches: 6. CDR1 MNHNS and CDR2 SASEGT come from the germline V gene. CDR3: CASSEAPAGAYEQYF. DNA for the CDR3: TGTGCCAGCAGTGAGGCCCCAGCGGGGGCCTACGAGCAGTACTTC.

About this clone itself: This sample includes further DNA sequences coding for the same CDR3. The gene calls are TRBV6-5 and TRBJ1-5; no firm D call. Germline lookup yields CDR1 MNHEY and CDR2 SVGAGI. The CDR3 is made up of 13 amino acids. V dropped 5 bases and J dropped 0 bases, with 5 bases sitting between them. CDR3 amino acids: CASSRSSNQPQHF. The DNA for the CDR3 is TGTGCCAGCAGTAGGAGTAGCAATCAGCCCCAGCATTTT.

The CDR3 DNA follows: TGTGCCAGCAGTCCCCTAGTCTATGAGCAGTTCTTC. This gives the protein CASSPLVYEQFF. The chain links TRBV12-3 or TRBV12-4 to TRBJ2-1; D gene unclear. The CDR3 has 12 residues. V lost 5 bases to trimming and J lost 8 bases, with 10 bases between them.

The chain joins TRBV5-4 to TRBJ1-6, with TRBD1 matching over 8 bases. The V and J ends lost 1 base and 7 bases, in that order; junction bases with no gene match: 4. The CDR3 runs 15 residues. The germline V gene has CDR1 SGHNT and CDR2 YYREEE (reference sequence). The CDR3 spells CASSLSQGGNSPLHF. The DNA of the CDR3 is TGTGCCAGCAGCTTGTCACAGGGGGGGAATTCACCCCTCCACTTT.

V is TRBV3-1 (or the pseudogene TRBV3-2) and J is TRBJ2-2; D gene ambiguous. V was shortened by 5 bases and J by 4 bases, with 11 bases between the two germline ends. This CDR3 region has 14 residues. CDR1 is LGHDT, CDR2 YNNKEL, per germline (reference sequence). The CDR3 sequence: CASSSGPSTGELFF. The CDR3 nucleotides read TGTGCCAGCAGCTCTGGACCGAGCACCGGGGAGCTGTTTTTT.

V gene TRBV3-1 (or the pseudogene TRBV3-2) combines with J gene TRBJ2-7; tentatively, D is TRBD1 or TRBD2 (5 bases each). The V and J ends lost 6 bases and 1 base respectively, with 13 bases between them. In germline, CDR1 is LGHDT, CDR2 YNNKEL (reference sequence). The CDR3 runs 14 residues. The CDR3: CASSTGTISYEQYF. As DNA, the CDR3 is TGTGCCAGCAGTACCGGGACCATTTCCTACGAGCAGTACTTC.

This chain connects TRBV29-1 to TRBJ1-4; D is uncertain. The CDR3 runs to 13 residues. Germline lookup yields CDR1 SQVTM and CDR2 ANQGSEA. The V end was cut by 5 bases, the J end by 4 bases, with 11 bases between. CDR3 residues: CSVPGWGNEKLFF. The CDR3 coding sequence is TGCAGCGTTCCGGGCTGGGGTAATGAAAAACTGTTTTTT.